The 9 T cell receptor beta chains in this list originate from one sample, sequenced in a study of blood T cell repertoires in COVID-19. Profiled with immunoSEQ multiplex PCR; TCRdb holds only in-frame clones, not every one. The repertoire consists of under 250,000 clones, with roughly four fifths occurring once and the leading ten covering 4.8%. Sequencing was done on a sample of PBMCs or T cells enriched from blood (not recorded which). The receptor set was obtained from a woman in her fifties or sixties who had been exposed to COVID-19.

The chain is built from TRBV5-5 and TRBJ1-5; perhaps TRBD1 as D (5 bases). V was trimmed by 1 base and J by 0 bases, leaving 17 bases between them. The CDR3 is made up of 18 amino acids. The germline V gene has CDR1 SGHKS and CDR2 YYEKEE (reference sequence). DNA for the CDR3: TGTGCCAGCAGCTTGCAGGTTTCAGGGTATTATAGCAATCAGCCCCAGCATTTT. It is translated as CASSLQVSGYYSNQPQHF. Using reference TRBV5-5 and TRBJ1-5 for the parts outside the CDR3, the full variable domain is DAGVTQSPTHLIKTRGQQVTLRCSPISGHKSVSWYQQVLGQGPQFIFQYYEKEERGRGNFPDRFSARQFPNYSSELNVNALLLGDSALYLCASSLQVSGYYSNQPQHFGDGTRLSIL.

The chain joins TRBV7-2 to TRBJ2-3; a weak D match, TRBD2 (5 bases). CDR3 length equals 15 residues. Trimming removed 4 bases at V and 4 bases at J, with 15 bases between. Germline CDR1 SGHTA, CDR2 FQGNSA. The CDR3 spells CASSSTGVGSDTQYF. The CDR3 nucleotides read TGTGCCAGCAGCTCGACCGGGGTGGGATCAGATACGCAGTATTTT. Full variable domain (missing parts from reference TRBV7-2 and TRBJ2-3): GAGVSQSPSNKVTEKGKDVELRCDPISGHTALYWYRQSLGQGLEFLIYFQGNSAPDKSGLPSDRFSAERTGGSVSTLTIQRTQQEDSAVYLCASSSTGVGSDTQYFGPGTRLTVL.

In this sample, this clone turned up once. The chain uses TRBV7-8 and TRBJ1-6; D might be TRBD1 (6 bases). The V gene lost 0 bases and the J gene lost 7 bases, with 7 bases spanning the gap. From germline, CDR1 is SGHVS and CDR2 FQNEAQ. CDR3 size: 14 residues. The CDR3 DNA follows: TGTGCCAGCAGCTTAGCCACAGGGAATTCACCCCTCCACTTT. This codes for CASSLATGNSPLHF.

This clone was observed a single time. The genes are TRBV19 and TRBJ1-2, with D perhaps matching TRBD1 (5 bases). Germline V lookup: CDR1 LNHDA, CDR2 SQIVND (reference sequence). The V and J ends lost 11 bases and 0 bases respectively, with 16 bases between them. The CDR3 loop spans 14 amino acids. CDR3 coding DNA: TGTGCCGCGGGGCAGCCTAGAGCTAACTATGGCTACACCTTC. Translated, it gives CAAGQPRANYGYTF. The complete variable domain, with remaining parts taken from reference TRBV19 and TRBJ1-2, reads DGGITQSPKYLFRKEGQNVTLSCEQNLNHDAMYWYRQDPGQGLRLIYYSQIVNDFQKGDIAEGYSVSREKKESFPLTVTSAQKNPTAFYLCAAGQPRANYGYTFGSGTRLTVV.

The gene calls are TRBV7-2 and TRBJ2-7; a weak D match, TRBD1 (6 bases). The CDR3 loop spans 14 amino acids. Trimming stripped 5 bases from V and 0 bases from J, with 11 bases between. The germline V gene has CDR1 SGHTA and CDR2 FQGNSA. DNA for the CDR3: TGTGCCAGCAGCCTACCCAGGGGCTCCTACGAGCAGTACTTC. Amino acid sequence: CASSLPRGSYEQYF.

The chain links TRBV19 to TRBJ1-3; 10 bases are a match to TRBD1. The CDR3 covers 16 residues. In germline, CDR1 is LNHDA, CDR2 SQIVND (reference sequence). Losses at the gene ends were 9 bases for V and 4 bases for J; bases not matched to a gene: 12. CDR3 residues: CASRRAGTGAGNTIYF. CDR3 sequence (DNA): TGTGCCAGCCGCAGGGCCGGGACAGGGGCGGGAAACACCATATATTTT.

This chain links TRBV3-1 (or the pseudogene TRBV3-2) with TRBJ2-3, with D tentatively TRBD2 (7 bases). Germline loops: CDR1 LGHDT, CDR2 YNNKEL (reference sequence). CDR3 size: 16 residues. V lost 3 bases to trimming and J lost 2 bases, with 15 bases between them. CDR3 DNA: TGTGCCAGCAGCCATTTGAGGGGGGGGCACACAGATACGCAGTATTTT. This codes for CASSHLRGGHTDTQYF.

V usage is TRBV18 and J usage is TRBJ2-2; no clear D. Trimming removed 7 bases at V and 1 base at J, with 7 bases between. Germline V CDR1 and CDR2: KGHSH, LQKENI. This CDR3 has 13 residues. The CDR3 DNA reads as TGTGCCAGCTACAACGAGAACACCGGGGAGCTGTTTTTT. Its translation: CASYNENTGELFF.

This clone was recorded only once. The rearrangement joins TRBV7-2 to TRBJ1-3; 11 bases line up with TRBD1. Unmatched junction bases numbered 5, after V lost 5 bases and J lost 8 bases. This CDR3 has 14 residues. Germline assignment: CDR1 SGHTA and CDR2 FQGNSA. The CDR3 sequence is CASSRPGQGDTIYF. As DNA, the CDR3 is TGTGCCAGCAGCAGACCGGGACAGGGGGACACCATATATTTT.